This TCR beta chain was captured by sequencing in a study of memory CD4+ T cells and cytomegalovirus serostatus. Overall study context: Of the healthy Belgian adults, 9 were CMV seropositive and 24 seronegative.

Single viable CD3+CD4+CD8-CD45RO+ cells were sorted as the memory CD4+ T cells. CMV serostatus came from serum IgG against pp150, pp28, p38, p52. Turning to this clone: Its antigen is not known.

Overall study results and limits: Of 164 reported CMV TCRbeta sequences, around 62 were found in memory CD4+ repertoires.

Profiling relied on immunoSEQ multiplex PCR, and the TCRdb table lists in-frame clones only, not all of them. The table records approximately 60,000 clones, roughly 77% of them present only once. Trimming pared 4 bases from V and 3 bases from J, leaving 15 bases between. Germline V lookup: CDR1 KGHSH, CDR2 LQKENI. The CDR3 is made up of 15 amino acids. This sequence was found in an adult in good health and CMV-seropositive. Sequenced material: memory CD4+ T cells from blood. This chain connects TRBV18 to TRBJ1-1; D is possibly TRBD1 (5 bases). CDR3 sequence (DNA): TGTGCCAGCTCACACCGGGGCCCCGAGGACACTGAAGCTTTCTTT. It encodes CASSHRGPEDTEAFF.